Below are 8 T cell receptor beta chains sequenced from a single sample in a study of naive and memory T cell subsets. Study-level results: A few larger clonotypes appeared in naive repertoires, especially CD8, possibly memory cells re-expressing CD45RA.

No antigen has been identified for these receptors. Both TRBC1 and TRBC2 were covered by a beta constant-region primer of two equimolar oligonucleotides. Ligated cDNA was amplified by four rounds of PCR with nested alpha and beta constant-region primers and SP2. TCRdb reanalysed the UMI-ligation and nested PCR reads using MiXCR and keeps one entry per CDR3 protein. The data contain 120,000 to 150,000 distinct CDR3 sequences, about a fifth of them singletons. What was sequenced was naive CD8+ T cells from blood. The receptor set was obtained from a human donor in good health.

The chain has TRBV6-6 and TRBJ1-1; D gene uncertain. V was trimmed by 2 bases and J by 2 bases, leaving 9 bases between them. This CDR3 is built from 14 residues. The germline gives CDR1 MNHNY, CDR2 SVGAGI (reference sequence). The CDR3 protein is CASSYIQTNTEAFF. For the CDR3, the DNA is TGTGCCAGCAGTTACATACAGACTAACACTGAAGCTTTCTTT.

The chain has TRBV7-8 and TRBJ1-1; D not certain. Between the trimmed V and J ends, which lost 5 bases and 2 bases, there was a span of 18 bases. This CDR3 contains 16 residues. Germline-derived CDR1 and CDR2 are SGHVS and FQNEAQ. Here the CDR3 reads CASSQGSGGLNTEAFF. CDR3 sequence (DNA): TGTGCCAGCAGCCAAGGGTCTGGCGGCCTAAACACTGAAGCTTTCTTT.

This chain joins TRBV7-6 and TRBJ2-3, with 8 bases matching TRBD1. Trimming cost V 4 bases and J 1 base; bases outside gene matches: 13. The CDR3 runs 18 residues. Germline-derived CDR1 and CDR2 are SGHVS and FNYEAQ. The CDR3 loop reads CASSSPGGPTGGTDTQYF. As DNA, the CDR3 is TGTGCCAGCAGCTCCCCAGGGGGGCCGACAGGGGGCACAGATACGCAGTATTTT.

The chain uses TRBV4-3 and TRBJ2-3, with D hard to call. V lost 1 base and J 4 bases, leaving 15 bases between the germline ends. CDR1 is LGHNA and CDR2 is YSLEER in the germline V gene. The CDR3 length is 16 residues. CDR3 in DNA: TGCGCCAGCAGCCAAGGTCCCCAGGATTCGGCAGATACGCAGTATTTT. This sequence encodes CASSQGPQDSADTQYF.

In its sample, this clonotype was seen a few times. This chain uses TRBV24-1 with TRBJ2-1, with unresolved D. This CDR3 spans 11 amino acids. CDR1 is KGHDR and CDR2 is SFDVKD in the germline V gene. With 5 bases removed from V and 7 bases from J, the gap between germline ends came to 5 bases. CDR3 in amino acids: CATSGGNEQFF. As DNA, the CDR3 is TGTGCCACCAGTGGTGGTAATGAGCAGTTCTTC.

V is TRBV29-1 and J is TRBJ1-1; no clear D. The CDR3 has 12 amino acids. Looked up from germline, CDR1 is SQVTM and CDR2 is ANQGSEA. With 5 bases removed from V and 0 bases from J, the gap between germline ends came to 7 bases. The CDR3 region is CSVRHLNTEAFF. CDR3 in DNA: TGCAGCGTTAGACACTTGAACACTGAAGCTTTCTTT.

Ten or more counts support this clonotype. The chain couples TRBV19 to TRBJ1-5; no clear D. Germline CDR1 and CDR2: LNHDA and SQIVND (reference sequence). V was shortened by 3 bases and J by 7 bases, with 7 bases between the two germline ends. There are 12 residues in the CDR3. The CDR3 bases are TGTGCCAGTAGTATTTTAGAACAGCCCCAGCATTTT. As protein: CASSILEQPQHF. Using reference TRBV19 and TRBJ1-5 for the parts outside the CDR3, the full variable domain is DGGITQSPKYLFRKEGQNVTLSCEQNLNHDAMYWYRQDPGQGLRLIYYSQIVNDFQKGDIAEGYSVSREKKESFPLTVTSAQKNPTAFYLCASSILEQPQHFGDGTRLSIL.

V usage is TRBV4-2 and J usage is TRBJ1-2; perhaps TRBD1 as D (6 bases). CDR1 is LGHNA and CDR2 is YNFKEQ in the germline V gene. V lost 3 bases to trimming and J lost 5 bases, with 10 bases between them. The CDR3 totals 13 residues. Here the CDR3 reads CASSQRDIYGYTF. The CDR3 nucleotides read TGTGCCAGCAGCCAGAGGGACATTTATGGCTACACCTTC.